The 10 T cell receptor beta chains given below trace back to one sample, sequenced in a study of CD8 T cell repertoires and HIV-1 epitope variants. The data were produced by immunoSEQ multiplex PCR, yet TCRdb's version contains in-frame clones alone and is incomplete. The data show roughly 5,000 clones, with roughly 65% seen just once and roughly 45% held by the top ten. Antigens of these TCRs are unknown. Input material: cultured CD8+ T cells derived from PBMCs. The origin of the receptors is a male donor with HIV.

The chain carries TRBV15 and TRBJ1-2; TRBD1 matches 9 bases. The V segment lost 3 bases and the J segment 4 bases; nucleotides outside the gene matches: 6. CDR1 and CDR2 (germline): LNHNV, YYDKDF (reference sequence). The CDR3 is 15 residues long. CDR3 coding DNA: TGTGCCACCAGCAGCAACAGGGGGCTGGTCTATGGCTACACCTTC. Protein product: CATSSNRGLVYGYTF.

Worth noting for this clone: A far larger clone lies a single base away; this is likely a read error. The V and J genes are TRBV5-5 and TRBJ1-1; tentative D call: TRBD1 (5 bases). The germline gives CDR1 SGHKS, CDR2 YYEKEE (reference sequence). This CDR3 has 16 amino acids. Deletions cut 4 bases from V and 1 base from J, with 17 bases between. The chain's CDR3 is CASSQDVGQGNTEAFF. CDR3 nucleotides: TGTGCCAGCAGCCAAGATGTTGGGCAGGGGAACACTGAAGCTTTCTTT. Combining the CDR3 with reference TRBV5-5 and TRBJ1-1 gives the whole variable domain DAGVTQSPTHLIKTRGQQVTLRCSPISGHKSVSWYQQVLGQGPQFIFQYYEKEERGRGNFPDRFSARQFPNYSSELNVNALLLGDSALYLCASSQDVGQGNTEAFFGQGTRLTVV.

The chain links TRBV19 to TRBJ1-1; 7 bases are shared with TRBD1. Germline V gene sequence: CDR1 LNHDA, CDR2 SQIVND (reference sequence). Unmatched junction bases numbered 9, after V lost 1 base and J lost 7 bases. This CDR3 is built from 15 residues. The CDR3 protein is CASSIGTGSPREAFF. The CDR3 nucleotides are TGTGCCAGTAGTATAGGGACAGGTTCACCCCGTGAAGCTTTCTTT.

This clone showed up just once. For the CDR3, the DNA is TGCGCCAGCAGCCTGGGACTAGCGGGGGCCTACGAGCAGTACTTC. It specifies CASSLGLAGAYEQYF. This chain links TRBV4-3 with TRBJ2-7; 14 bases are shared with TRBD2. Germline values: CDR1 LGHNA, CDR2 YSLEER. V dropped 4 bases and J dropped 2; count of bases not matched to a gene: 1. The CDR3 runs 15 residues.

This rearrangement joins TRBV2 to TRBJ2-1; D is unresolved. CDR1 is SNHLY, CDR2 FYNNEI, per germline. This CDR3 is 14 amino acids long. Trimming took off 0 bases at V and 3 bases at J, with 6 bases between the two ends. CDR3 DNA: TGTGCCAGCAGTGAAGCGGGCGGCTACAATGAGCAGTTCTTC. Protein: CASSEAGGYNEQFF.

This chain uses TRBV6-5 with TRBJ2-1; 11 nucleotides align to TRBD1. Trimming removed 8 bases from V and 8 bases from J; junction bases left unmatched: 5. The CDR3 spans 13 residues. Germline CDR1 reads MNHEY; CDR2 reads SVGAGI. The CDR3 sequence is CASARGQGDEQFF. CDR3 DNA sequence: TGTGCCAGCGCCCGGGGACAGGGGGATGAGCAGTTCTTC.

The gene calls are TRBV7-2 and TRBJ2-3; D is unclear. The CDR3 is 15 amino acids. V was shortened by 5 bases and J by 0 bases, with 12 bases between the two germline ends. Germline assignment: CDR1 SGHTA and CDR2 FQGNSA. Here the CDR3 DNA reads TGTGCCAGCAGCCCGGACCTCTTGAGCACAGATACGCAGTATTTT. This gives the protein CASSPDLLSTDTQYF.

The J gene is TRBJ2-5, the V gene TRBV7-2; 11 bases match TRBD2. CDR1 SGHTA and CDR2 FQGNSA come from the germline V gene. V was clipped by 5 bases and J by 5 bases; unmatched bases: 10. The CDR3 loop spans 16 amino acids. Here the CDR3 reads CASSVLAGETEETQYF. DNA for the CDR3: TGTGCCAGCAGCGTACTAGCGGGGGAGACGGAGGAGACCCAGTACTTC. The whole variable domain, remainder taken from reference TRBV7-2 and TRBJ2-5, is GAGVSQSPSNKVTEKGKDVELRCDPISGHTALYWYRQSLGQGLEFLIYFQGNSAPDKSGLPSDRFSAERTGGSVSTLTIQRTQQEDSAVYLCASSVLAGETEETQYFGPGTRLLVL.

This clone turned up a few times. This rearrangement joins TRBV9 to TRBJ1-1; 10 bases line up with TRBD1. V was pared by 3 bases and J by 3 bases, with 5 bases of the junction left unmatched. The CDR3 spans 15 residues. In germline, CDR1 is SGDLS, CDR2 YYNGEE. The CDR3 bases are TGTGCCAGCAGCGATCCCGGGACAGGGGACACTGAAGCTTTCTTT. Translating gives CASSDPGTGDTEAFF.

This clone was detected only a few times. The chain carries TRBV4-2 and TRBJ2-7; D remains unclear. The CDR3 totals 13 residues. The germline gives CDR1 LGHNA, CDR2 YNFKEQ. With 5 bases removed from V and 1 base from J, the gap between germline ends came to 9 bases. The CDR3 protein is CASSGVTSYEQYF. DNA for the CDR3: TGTGCCAGCAGCGGGGTTACTTCCTACGAGCAGTACTTC.